Given below is one T cell receptor (beta chain) in context. What it binds is unknown. This record comes from a study of PD-1 blockade in classical Hodgkin lymphoma. Overall study: Nivolumab 3 mg/kg was given intravenously every 2 weeks.

General study findings and limits: Newly diagnosed patients reportedly trailed healthy donors in baseline TCR diversity. CD4+ but not CD8+ TCR diversity rose significantly by C4D1. Patients starting nivolumab less than 1 year after ASCT had lower diversity and were excluded from later analyses.

CDR1 and CDR2 from the germline V gene are KGHSH and LQKENI. V lost 2 bases and J lost 0, with 8 bases in between. There are 16 residues in the CDR3. Patients all relapsed after autologous stem cell transplantation, and there was variation in brentuximab vedotin exposure. Assay used: immunoSEQ multiplex PCR; TCRdb lists only in-frame clones, some missing. The table has 20,000 to 25,000 clones, about 78% seen once. The gene calls are TRBV18 and TRBJ2-6; D is ambiguous. The sample in question was peripheral blood mononuclear cells (PBMCs), obtained before the second cycle of nivolumab. The origin of this receptor is a human donor with classical Hodgkin lymphoma. The CDR3 sequence: CASSPDGYSGANVLTF. CDR3 DNA: TGTGCCAGCTCACCAGACGGATACTCTGGGGCCAACGTCCTGACTTTC.